Listed below are T cell receptor beta chains from one sample, sequenced in a study of radiotherapy plus CTLA-4 blockade in lung cancer. Using immunoSEQ multiplex PCR, the repertoire was profiled, and TCRdb retains in-frame clones only, with some absent. Among about 29,000 clones listed, 75% to 85% were seen once. This specimen consisted of peripheral blood, obtained from a patient treated with radiotherapy plus ipilimumab. Source of these receptors: a human donor with non-small cell lung cancer that progressed on radiotherapy plus ipilimumab. Each CDR3 is given with its conserved first and last residue. A D gene is named only where the DNA matches it firmly. Not every row has a clone size; where given, it reads once, few, many or a size class.

D gene	V gene	J gene	clone size	CDR3 protein	CDR3 DNA
.	TRBV2	TRBJ2-2	.	CASKWTGSPGELFF	TGTGCCAGCAAATGGACGGGGTCCCCCGGGGAGCTGTTTTTT
.	TRBV10-2	TRBJ2-7	once	CASKAGTPYEQYF	TGCGCCAGCAAAGCCGGGACACCCTACGAGCAGTACTTC
TRBD2	TRBV4-3	TRBJ2-1	.	CASSLERGGWDEQFF	TGCGCCAGCAGCTTAGAGCGGGGGGGGTGGGATGAGCAGTTCTTC
.	TRBV9	TRBJ2-5	.	CASSVGGRGSQETQYF	TGTGCCAGCAGCGTAGGGGGCAGGGGATCCCAAGAGACCCAGTACTTC
TRBD2	TRBV18	TRBJ2-7	.	CASSPPLAGGPGEQYF	TGTGCCAGCTCACCACCGCTAGCGGGGGGCCCCGGCGAGCAGTACTTC
TRBD1	TRBV5-1	TRBJ2-2	.	CASSRGTGGANTGELFF	TGCGCCAGCAGCCGCGGGACAGGGGGCGCGAACACCGGGGAGCTGTTTTTT
TRBD1	TRBV19	TRBJ2-3	.	CASKMRGSGQVTDTQYF	TGTGCCAGTAAAATGAGGGGATCGGGACAGGTGACAGATACGCAGTATTTT
.	TRBV20-1	TRBJ1-1	.	CSALGGEGAFF	TGCAGTGCTTTGGGGGGAGAAGGAGCTTTCTTT
.	TRBV6-1	TRBJ2-1	.	CASSSRGESNEQFF	TGTGCCAGCAGTTCCAGGGGTGAATCCAATGAGCAGTTCTTC
.	TRBV19	TRBJ1-2	.	CASRETGIASTYGYTF	TGTGCCAGTAGAGAGACAGGAATCGCTTCTACCTATGGCTACACCTTC
.	TRBV19	TRBJ2-7	.	CASSSLGTPKAEQYF	TGTGCCAGTAGTTCCTTAGGGACTCCCAAGGCCGAACAGTACTTC
.	TRBV7-3	TRBJ2-2	.	CASSFTATGELFF	TGTGCCAGCAGCTTTACAGCCACCGGGGAGCTGTTTTTT
.	TRBV7-9	TRBJ1-1	.	CASSLSTGSTFF	TGTGCCAGCAGCTTATCAACAGGGTCAACTTTCTTT
TRBD2	TRBV7-2	TRBJ2-2	.	CASRAGVNTGELFF	TGTGCCAGTCGGGCGGGGGTGAACACCGGGGAGCTGTTTTTT
TRBD2	TRBV19	TRBJ2-5	.	CASSKASGGETQYF	TGTGCCAGTAGTAAGGCTAGCGGGGGAGAGACCCAGTACTTC
TRBD1	TRBV5-1	TRBJ1-3	.	CASSSTGQGPNIYF	TGCGCCAGCAGTTCGACCGGACAGGGGCCGAACATATATTTT
.	TRBV7-9	TRBJ2-2	.	CASETMTHNTGELFF	TGTGCCAGTGAAACGATGACTCATAACACCGGGGAGCTGTTTTTT
.	TRBV14	TRBJ2-5	.	CASSQRGGETQYF	TGTGCCAGCAGCCAGAGGGGAGGAGAGACCCAGTACTTC
.	TRBV15	TRBJ2-5	.	CATIEAAGPQETQYF	TGTGCCACTATAGAAGCCGCGGGGCCCCAAGAGACCCAGTACTTC
TRBD1	TRBV19	TRBJ2-6	once	CASSIPPETGAGANVLTF	TGTGCCAGTAGTATACCCCCCGAAACAGGGGCTGGGGCCAACGTCCTGACTTTC
.	TRBV5-5	TRBJ2-7	.	CASSLELQAPGYEQYF	TGTGCCAGCAGCTTGGAGTTGCAGGCCCCCGGTTACGAGCAGTACTTC
.	TRBV28	TRBJ1-1	large	CASSPPSSGLNTEAFF	TGTGCCAGCAGTCCACCTTCTTCGGGGTTGAACACTGAAGCTTTCTTT
TRBD1	TRBV28	TRBJ1-1	.	CATTGGVKAFF	TGTGCCACTACAGGGGGAGTGAAAGCTTTCTTT
.	TRBV5-1	TRBJ2-3	.	CASSRRTSTDTQYF	TGCGCCAGCAGCAGGAGGACTAGCACAGATACGCAGTATTTT
TRBD2	TRBV19	TRBJ2-3	.	CASSRGLAAYTDTQYF	TGTGCCAGTAGTAGAGGGCTAGCGGCCTACACAGATACGCAGTATTTT
.	TRBV6-5	TRBJ1-6	.	CASTASHLLSPLHF	TGTGCCAGCACCGCGAGCCATCTGCTTTCACCCCTCCACTTT
.	TRBV7-9	TRBJ1-5	once	CASSAGSGQPQHF	TGTGCCAGCAGCGCAGGGTCGGGCCAGCCCCAGCATTTT
TRBD2	TRBV4-3	TRBJ2-3	.	CASSQTSGGPDTQYF	TGCGCCAGCAGCCAAACTAGCGGGGGCCCAGATACGCAGTATTTT
.	TRBV5-4	TRBJ2-2	.	CASSLGGVGELFF	TGTGCCAGCAGCTTGGGGGGAGTCGGGGAGCTGTTTTTT
TRBD2	TRBV11-2	TRBJ2-3	.	CASSPLRRTRNTDTQYF	TGTGCCAGCAGCCCCCTAAGGAGGACTAGGAACACAGATACGCAGTATTTT
.	TRBV14	TRBJ1-2	.	CASSQYEGWNYGYTF	TGTGCCAGCAGCCAATATGAGGGTTGGAACTATGGCTACACCTTC
TRBD1	TRBV6-5	TRBJ2-7	.	CAAVDRGYEQYF	TGTGCCGCCGTGGACAGGGGGTACGAGCAGTACTTC
TRBD2	TRBV6-5	TRBJ2-5	.	CASSYGSGGAGTQYF	TGTGCCAGCAGTTACGGTAGCGGGGGGGCGGGGACCCAGTACTTC
TRBD2	TRBV19	TRBJ2-1	.	CASTSFRAGGNEQFF	TGTGCCAGTACCTCCTTCAGAGCGGGGGGGAATGAGCAGTTCTTC
TRBD2	TRBV7-8	TRBJ2-7	.	CASSLESSGGASSYEQYF	TGTGCCAGCAGCTTAGAGTCTAGCGGGGGGGCGAGCTCCTACGAGCAGTACTTC
TRBD1	TRBV2	TRBJ2-5	.	CASQGQVEQYF	TGTGCCAGCCAGGGACAGGTGGAGCAGTACTTC
.	TRBV20-1	TRBJ2-2	.	CSARAAGELFF	TGCAGTGCTAGAGCCGCCGGGGAGCTGTTTTTT
TRBD1	TRBV6-1	TRBJ2-2	once	CASSESSRGQGYRELFF	TGTGCCAGCAGTGAATCCTCCCGGGGACAGGGATATCGGGAGCTGTTTTTT
TRBD1	TRBV19	TRBJ1-4	.	CASGTGEWSEKLFF	TGTGCCAGCGGGACAGGGGAATGGAGTGAAAAACTGTTTTTT
.	TRBV19	TRBJ1-5	.	CASSIYGQDQPQHF	TGTGCCAGTAGTATTTATGGACAAGATCAGCCCCAGCATTTT
.	TRBV10-3	TRBJ2-1	.	CAISEDSLEQFF	TGTGCCATCAGTGAGGACTCACTTGAGCAGTTCTTC